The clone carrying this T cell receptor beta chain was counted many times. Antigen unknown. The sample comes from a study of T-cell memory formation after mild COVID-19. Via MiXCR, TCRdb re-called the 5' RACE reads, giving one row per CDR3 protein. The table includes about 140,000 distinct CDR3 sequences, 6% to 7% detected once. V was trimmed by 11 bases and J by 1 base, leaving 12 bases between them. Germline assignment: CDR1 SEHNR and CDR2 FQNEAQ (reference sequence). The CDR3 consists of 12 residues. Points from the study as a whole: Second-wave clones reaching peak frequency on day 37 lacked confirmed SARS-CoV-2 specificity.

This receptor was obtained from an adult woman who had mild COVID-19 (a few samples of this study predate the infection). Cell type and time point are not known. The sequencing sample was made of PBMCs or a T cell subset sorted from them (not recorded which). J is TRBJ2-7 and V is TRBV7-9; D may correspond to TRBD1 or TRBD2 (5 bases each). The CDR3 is CASGADSYEQYF. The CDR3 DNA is TGTGCCTCCGGGGCCGATTCCTACGAGCAGTACTTC.